This TCR beta chain derives from a study of cytomegalovirus exposure and HLA in healthy donors. About this clone: The antigen is unknown.

The length of the CDR3 is 12 residues. CDR1 ENHRY and CDR2 SYGVKD come from the germline V gene. The V end was cut by 8 bases, the J end by 3 bases, with 8 bases between. A multiplex PCR was run with 60 Vbeta primers and 13 Jbeta primers. TCRdb keeps only in-frame clones here, not all; method: immunoSEQ multiplex PCR. The sample lists some 36,000 clones; about 72% were seen once. Whole-study findings and limits: Cytomegalovirus-associated TCR beta chains were listed, numbering 150 to 200. Published work reported that the classifier diagnosed cytomegalovirus status with high specificity and sensitivity. For TCR beta chains, V- and J-gene trimming was later linked to a missense DCLRE1C variant.

The chain links TRBV10-3 to TRBJ1-5; a possible D gene is TRBD1 (6 bases). The receptor was derived from a man aged 25 to 40 in good health and CMV-seronegative. Sequencing was done on a sample of PBMCs. This chain's CDR3 is CAIGQFNQPQHF. CDR3 nucleotides: TGTGCCATCGGACAGTTCAATCAGCCCCAGCATTTT.